A selection of T cell receptor beta chains follows, all from one sample in a study of blood T cell repertoires in COVID-19. Assay: immunoSEQ multiplex PCR; the TCRdb copy retains only in-frame clones and omits some. The data show some 120,000 clones, about 89% seen once. The sequencing input was peripheral blood. The source is a man aged 40-49 years with acute or convalescent COVID-19. The CDR3 runs from the conserved cysteine through the conserved F or W. The order of the fields is V gene, D gene, J gene, clone size, CDR3 DNA, CDR3 protein. A D gene is named only where the DNA matches it firmly. Size values are once, few and many counts, or a class for expanded clones, and some rows have none.

V: TRBV30
D: .
J: TRBJ2-5
size: .
DNA: TGTGCCTGGAGTGAGTCGGGATTCCAAGAGACCCAGTACTTC
CDR3: CAWSESGFQETQYF

V: TRBV6-1
D: TRBD1
J: TRBJ1-2
size: .
DNA: TGTGCCAGCAGTGAAAACCTGTCCGGACAGGGAACCTATGGCTACACCTTC
CDR3: CASSENLSGQGTYGYTF

V: TRBV5-8
D: .
J: TRBJ1-1
size: .
DNA: TGTGCCAGCACCTTGGGAGCAGGGGTGAACACTGAAGCTTTCTTT
CDR3: CASTLGAGVNTEAFF

V: TRBV20-1
D: .
J: TRBJ1-1
size: .
DNA: TGCAGTGCTAGTTTAAGGTCCCCGGGACACCCGAACACTGAAGCTTTCTTT
CDR3: CSASLRSPGHPNTEAFF

V: TRBV19
D: .
J: TRBJ1-1
size: once
DNA: TGTGCCAGTAGTATAGATCGGACAGACACTGAAGCTTTCTTT
CDR3: CASSIDRTDTEAFF

V: TRBV10-3
D: TRBD1
J: TRBJ1-3
size: .
DNA: TGTGCCATCAGTAAACAACAGGGGGCCTCTGGAAACACCATATATTTT
CDR3: CAISKQQGASGNTIYF

V: TRBV10-3
D: TRBD2
J: TRBJ2-3
size: few
DNA: TGTGCCATCAGTGAGTCGACAAGCGGGGGGGCCACAGATACGCAGTATTTT
CDR3: CAISESTSGGATDTQYF

V: TRBV29-1
D: .
J: TRBJ1-3
size: .
DNA: TGCAGCGTTGATACAGGGATAAACACCATATATTTT
CDR3: CSVDTGINTIYF

V: TRBV5-6
D: TRBD1
J: TRBJ1-3
size: once
DNA: TGTGCCAGCAGCTTGGCAAGGACAGGGGTTTTCACCATATATTTT
CDR3: CASSLARTGVFTIYF

V: TRBV19
D: TRBD1
J: TRBJ2-5
size: .
DNA: TGTGCCAGTACCCCCGGGACAGGGAGACTGGAGACCCAGTACTTC
CDR3: CASTPGTGRLETQYF

V: TRBV5-1
D: TRBD1
J: TRBJ2-3
size: .
DNA: TGCGCCAGCAGCTGGACAGGGGGAGATACGCAGTATTTT
CDR3: CASSWTGGDTQYF

V: TRBV11-2
D: .
J: TRBJ2-7
size: .
DNA: TGTGCCAGCAGCTTAGGGGCGACTAACGGCGAGCAGTACTTC
CDR3: CASSLGATNGEQYF

V: TRBV5-6
D: .
J: TRBJ1-5
size: .
DNA: TGTGCCAGCAGCTTCAGGGTGAACAATCAGCCCCAGCATTTT
CDR3: CASSFRVNNQPQHF

V: TRBV11-2
D: .
J: TRBJ2-1
size: few
DNA: TGTGCCAGCAGCTTTTCATGGCAGGGCAGCGAGCAGTTCTTC
CDR3: CASSFSWQGSEQFF

V: TRBV7-2
D: .
J: TRBJ1-1
size: .
DNA: TGTGCCAGCAGCTTTAGGAGAAACACTGAAGCTTTCTTT
CDR3: CASSFRRNTEAFF

V: TRBV10-3
D: TRBD1
J: TRBJ1-5
size: .
DNA: TGTGCCATCAGTGAACAGGGGGACAATCAGCCCCAGCATTTT
CDR3: CAISEQGDNQPQHF

V: TRBV11-2
D: TRBD2
J: TRBJ2-7
size: .
DNA: TGTGCCAGCAGCTTTTTTAGGACTAGCGGGAGTTACGAGCAGTACTTC
CDR3: CASSFFRTSGSYEQYF

V: TRBV6-1
D: .
J: TRBJ1-5
size: .
DNA: TGTGCCAGCAGTGAAGGTATGGGGGGAAATCAGCCCCAGCATTTT
CDR3: CASSEGMGGNQPQHF

V: TRBV10-3
D: .
J: TRBJ1-2
size: .
DNA: TGTGCCATCAGCGTAAACAGGAGAGAGTGGGATGGCTACACCTTC
CDR3: CAISVNRREWDGYTF

V: TRBV12-3/TRBV12-4
D: .
J: TRBJ2-7
size: .
DNA: TGTGCCAGCAGTCCCCGTGAGGGAGCCGAGCAGTACTTC
CDR3: CASSPREGAEQYF

V: TRBV2
D: TRBD1
J: TRBJ1-4
size: .
DNA: TGTGCCAGCAGCCCTACCGGGACAGGGGGGAATAATGAAAAACTGTTTTTT
CDR3: CASSPTGTGGNNEKLFF

V: TRBV6-6
D: TRBD1
J: TRBJ1-2
size: .
DNA: TGTGCCAGCAGTTACGAGGGGACAGGCTATGGCTACACCTTC
CDR3: CASSYEGTGYGYTF

V: TRBV6-4
D: TRBD2
J: TRBJ2-3
size: .
DNA: TGTGCCAGCAGTGATCGCCCCGGGACTAGCGGGGCAGATACGCAGTATTTT
CDR3: CASSDRPGTSGADTQYF